Below are 32 T cell receptor beta chains sequenced from a single sample in a study of OX40 agonist ivuxolimab in advanced cancers. The library came from the immunoSEQ multiplex PCR assay. TCRdb took over this immuneACCESS table, retaining in-frame rearrangements with V and J assigned. Such tables are incomplete; in checked studies, under half of the missing clones stem from an unresolved V gene, and the remainder is unexplained. The sample table holds some 100,000 clones, of which over 75% were seen once. Of the sample, more than 0.25% is held by the ten largest clones. The source material was CD4+ or CD8+ T cells sorted from blood, sampled in a trial of the OX40 agonist ivuxolimab. The receptor source for this set is an adult with an advanced solid tumor such as melanoma, head and neck, liver or kidney cancer.

The chain joins TRBV2 to TRBJ2-2; TRBD1 might be the D (6 bases). The V gene's germline CDR1 is SNHLY and CDR2 FYNNEI. The length of the CDR3 is 15 residues. Trimming shortened V by 6 bases and J by 2 bases, and 13 bases separated the two germline ends. CDR3 loop: CASRYEGTNTGELFF. The CDR3 nucleotides are TGTGCCAGCAGATACGAGGGGACAAACACCGGGGAGCTGTTTTTT.

The rearrangement uses TRBV18 and TRBJ2-5, with 9 nucleotides matching TRBD1. V lost 6 bases, J lost 5 bases, and 10 bases stayed unmatched. From germline, CDR1 is KGHSH and CDR2 LQKENI. This CDR3 region has 15 residues. CDR3 residues: CASSSTTGGLETQYF. DNA of the CDR3: TGTGCCAGCTCGTCCACTACAGGGGGCCTTGAGACCCAGTACTTC.

This clone was recorded a few times. The gene calls are TRBV9 and TRBJ2-1; TRBD2 aligns across 7 bases. This CDR3 is 13 amino acids long. Germline trimming cut 4 bases from V and 3 bases from J; bases unmatched to any gene: 1. Germline V gene lookup returns CDR1 SGDLS and CDR2 YYNGEE. The CDR3 DNA reads TGTGCCAGCAGCAGGACTAGCTACAATGAGCAGTTCTTC. This encodes CASSRTSYNEQFF.

The chain combines TRBV10-2 with TRBJ2-7; either TRBD1 or TRBD2 may supply D (5 bases each). The CDR3 totals 15 residues. V was shortened by 6 bases and J by 2 bases, with 17 bases between the two germline ends. Germline assignment: CDR1 WSHSY and CDR2 SAAADI. Written as DNA, the CDR3 is TGCGCCAGCAGCGACCCCCGGGACGGAGCCTACGAGCAGTACTTC. This translates into CASSDPRDGAYEQYF.

The J gene is TRBJ2-7, the V gene TRBV7-2, with 10 bases matching TRBD2. Germline V CDR1 and CDR2: SGHTA, FQGNSA. The V gene end was trimmed by 1 base and the J gene end by 1 base; junction bases not matched to a gene: 1. The CDR3 extends over 15 amino acids. The CDR3 protein is CASSLGTSGSYEQYF. For the CDR3, the DNA is TGTGCCAGCAGCTTAGGGACTAGCGGATCCTACGAGCAGTACTTC.

The genes are TRBV7-2 and TRBJ2-3; the match to TRBD2 covers 8 bases. The CDR3 loop spans 15 amino acids. The J segment lost 3 bases and the V segment lost 6 bases, leaving 8 bases of the junction unmatched. Germline values: CDR1 SGHTA, CDR2 FQGNSA. CDR3 in DNA: TGTGCCAGCAGACCCGGGAGGGCCGGGACAGATACGCAGTATTTT. It yields the protein CASRPGRAGTDTQYF.

There are a few counts of this clone. The chain employs TRBV28 and TRBJ2-1; 8 bases map to TRBD2. In germline, CDR1 is MDHEN, CDR2 SYDVKM. The CDR3 is 15 amino acids. The J segment lost 4 bases and the V segment lost 2 bases, leaving 4 bases of the junction unmatched. CDR3: CASSLASGPYNEQFF. CDR3 DNA sequence: TGTGCCAGCAGTTTAGCTAGCGGGCCTTACAATGAGCAGTTCTTC.

V usage is TRBV13 and J usage is TRBJ2-7; the match to TRBD2 covers 15 bases. This CDR3 contains 15 residues. The germline V gene encodes CDR1 PRHDT and CDR2 FYEKMQ (reference sequence). The trim removed 5 bases at V and 4 bases at J, leaving 3 bases unmatched. As DNA, the CDR3 is TGTGCCAGCAGCCTGGGACTAGCGGGAGGATACGAGCAGTACTTC. Amino acids: CASSLGLAGGYEQYF.

The gene calls are TRBV7-3 and TRBJ2-6, with D tentatively TRBD1 or TRBD2 (5 bases each). Germline CDR1 is SGHTA and CDR2 is FQGTGA. V lost 1 base to trimming and J lost 1 base, with 11 bases between them. The CDR3 consists of 17 residues. CDR3 in DNA: TGTGCCAGCAGCTTAAAGCCGGGACGGTCTGGGGCCAACGTCCTGACTTTC. Protein: CASSLKPGRSGANVLTF. The full variable domain, its missing parts supplied by reference TRBV7-3 and TRBJ2-6, is GAGVSQTPSNKVTEKGKYVELRCDPISGHTALYWYRQSLGQGPEFLIYFQGTGAADDSGLPNDRFFAVRPEGSVSTLKIQRTERGDSAVYLCASSLKPGRSGANVLTFGAGSRLTVL.

As regards this clone: Different DNA sequences within this sample yield the same CDR3. The gene calls are TRBV5-1 and TRBJ2-7; D unresolved. Looked up from germline, CDR1 is SGHRS and CDR2 is YFSETQ. V dropped 0 bases and J dropped 3 bases, with 7 bases sitting between them. This CDR3 has 13 amino acids. The CDR3 DNA is TGCGCCAGCAGCTTGGGGGGTAACTACGAGCAGTACTTC. Its protein product is CASSLGGNYEQYF.

The chain is built from TRBV7-2 and TRBJ2-1; 12 nucleotides match TRBD2. The CDR3 sequence is 16 residues long. Germline CDR1 SGHTA, CDR2 FQGNSA. J lost 10 bases, V lost 5 bases, and 12 bases had no gene match. This CDR3 is CASSLTSGRIPGEQFF. The CDR3 region has the DNA TGTGCCAGCAGCCTGACTAGCGGGAGAATCCCGGGGGAGCAGTTCTTC.

This chain joins TRBV5-8 and TRBJ1-2; 8 bases align to TRBD1. The CDR3 runs to 14 residues. Germline CDR1 SGHTS, CDR2 YDEGEE. V was clipped by 1 base and J by 2 bases; unmatched bases: 1. In nucleotides, the CDR3 is TGTGCCAGCAGCTTGCAGGGGGCGAACTATGGCTACACCTTC. Translated, it gives CASSLQGANYGYTF.

This clone came up once. The chain employs TRBV27 and TRBJ1-2; TRBD1 agrees at 9 bases. This CDR3 has 16 residues. Germline CDR1 MNHEY, CDR2 SMNVEV (reference sequence). Trimming removed 5 bases from V and 1 base from J; junction bases left unmatched: 8. The DNA of the CDR3 is TGTGCCAGCAGTCCTTCCGGGACAGGGATTAACTATGGCTACACCTTC. Amino acid sequence: CASSPSGTGINYGYTF.

The J gene is TRBJ2-1, the V gene TRBV28, with D tentatively TRBD2 (5 bases). Trimming removed 2 bases at V and 6 bases at J, with 14 bases between. This CDR3 has 15 amino acids. Germline values: CDR1 MDHEN, CDR2 SYDVKM. CDR3 protein: CASSLKRPRSNEQFF. CDR3 nucleotides: TGTGCCAGCAGTTTAAAGCGGCCAAGAAGCAATGAGCAGTTCTTC.

The rearrangement uses TRBV6-6 and TRBJ1-1, with 7 bases identical to TRBD1. Per germline, CDR1 MNHNY and CDR2 SVGAGI (reference sequence). There are 13 residues in the CDR3. V lost 6 bases to trimming and J lost 6 bases; unmatched junction nucleotides: 7. CDR3 DNA: TGTGCCAGCAGCCGACAGGGTAGGGCTGAAGCTTTCTTT. Protein product: CASSRQGRAEAFF.

The chain uses TRBV18 and TRBJ2-7; D might be TRBD2 (6 bases). The CDR3 totals 15 residues. Trimming took off 2 bases at V and 5 bases at J, with 16 bases between the two ends. CDR1 KGHSH and CDR2 LQKENI come from the germline V gene. The CDR3: CASSPTSQTSNEQYF. DNA for the CDR3: TGTGCCAGCTCACCAACCTCCCAGACTAGTAACGAGCAGTACTTC.

The genes are TRBV5-4 and TRBJ2-7, with D maybe TRBD1 (6 bases). This CDR3 is 14 amino acids long. V shed 3 bases and J shed 7 bases, with 17 bases lying between them. CDR1 and CDR2 (germline): SGHNT, YYREEE (reference sequence). The CDR3 region is CASSWDKTYGEQYF. Written as DNA, the CDR3 is TGTGCCAGCAGCTGGGACAAGACCTACGGGGAGCAGTACTTC. Supplemented by reference TRBV5-4 and TRBJ2-7, the full variable domain reads ETGVTQSPTHLIKTRGQQVTLRCSSQSGHNTVSWYQQALGQGPQFIFQYYREEENGRGNFPPRFSGLQFPNYSSELNVNALELDDSALYLCASSWDKTYGEQYFGPGTRLTVT.

This chain links TRBV12-2 with TRBJ2-7; the table's D gene call, TRBD1, was not cross checked with the DNA. TRBV12-2 is a listed pseudogene. The CDR3 is made up of 14 amino acids. The CDR3 nucleotides read TGTGCAAGTCGCTTTCCGCAGGGGGGATACGAGCAGTACTTC. It translates to CASRFPQGGYEQYF.

The chain links TRBV5-4 to TRBJ1-4; D unclear. The germline CDR1 and CDR2 sequences are SGHNT and YYREEE (reference sequence). V dropped 2 bases and J dropped 8 bases, with 13 bases sitting between them. The CDR3 has 14 residues. In DNA, the CDR3 is TGTGCCAGCAGCTTAGGTGGGCTTGGCGAAAAACTGTTTTTT. It translates to CASSLGGLGEKLFF.

This clone was counted a few times. This chain connects TRBV20-1 to TRBJ2-3; TRBD1 aligns across 7 bases. CDR3 length equals 11 residues. The ends lost 3 bases at V and 6 bases at J; junction bases unmatched: 0. Germline V gene data show CDR1 as DFQATT and CDR2 as SNEGSKA (reference sequence). As DNA, the CDR3 is TGCAGTGCTAGCAGGGGGGATACGCAGTATTTT. Its translation is CSASRGDTQYF.

The chain links TRBV7-9 to TRBJ1-2; weak D call: TRBD1 (6 bases). Germline V gives CDR1 SEHNR, CDR2 FQNEAQ (reference sequence). Between the trimmed V and J ends, which lost 4 bases and 5 bases, there was a span of 14 bases. CDR3 length equals 14 residues. CDR3 amino acids: CASSWGPQGYGYTF. The CDR3 DNA reads TGTGCCAGCAGCTGGGGGCCACAGGGTTATGGCTACACCTTC.

The chain has TRBV18 and TRBJ1-2; a possible D gene is TRBD1 (6 bases). Germline CDR1 and CDR2: KGHSH and LQKENI. V gave up 2 bases and J gave up 7 bases, with 20 bases separating them. This CDR3 spans 16 amino acids. CDR3: CASSPSPAGAGPGYTF. CDR3 DNA sequence: TGTGCCAGCTCACCATCCCCGGCGGGGGCAGGGCCTGGCTACACCTTC.

This rearrangement joins TRBV10-2 to TRBJ2-7; 11 positions match TRBD2. From germline, CDR1 is WSHSY and CDR2 SAAADI. The CDR3 covers 15 residues. Trimming removed 7 bases from V and 4 bases from J; junction bases left unmatched: 9. The CDR3 DNA reads as TGCGCCAGCAAACTCGGGACTAGCGGATCTTACGAGCAGTACTTC. Its translation is CASKLGTSGSYEQYF.

The genes are TRBV28 and TRBJ2-2; 8 bases line up with TRBD1. V dropped 6 bases and J dropped 6; count of bases not matched to a gene: 0. Germline V gene sequence: CDR1 MDHEN, CDR2 SYDVKM. The CDR3 length is 12 residues. CDR3 protein: CASRQGAGELFF. As DNA, the CDR3 is TGTGCCAGCAGACAGGGGGCCGGGGAGCTGTTTTTT.

The V and J genes are TRBV6-1 and TRBJ1-5; D is unresolved. Germline CDR1 is MNHNS and CDR2 is SASEGT. The CDR3 extends over 14 amino acids. V gave up 6 bases and J gave up 4 bases, with 13 bases separating them. The CDR3 is CASSPRVRNQPQHF. As DNA, the CDR3 is TGTGCCAGCAGCCCGCGGGTCAGAAATCAGCCCCAGCATTTT.

This clone was recorded once. The gene calls are TRBV7-7 and TRBJ2-1; 9 nucleotides match TRBD2. The CDR3 totals 16 residues. V trimming: 6 bases; J trimming: 0 bases; junction bases outside the gene matches: 6. The germline CDR1 and CDR2 sequences are SSHAT and FNYEAQ (reference sequence). CDR3 DNA sequence: TGTGCCAGCAGGGGACTAGCAGGTAGCTCCTACAATGAGCAGTTCTTC. This translates into CASRGLAGSSYNEQFF.

This sequence joins TRBV5-1 and TRBJ2-7; weak D call: TRBD1 (5 bases). V gave up 0 bases and J gave up 0 bases, with 10 bases separating them. The CDR3 contains 15 residues. Germline V gene lookup returns CDR1 SGHRS and CDR2 YFSETQ. CDR3 in amino acids: CASSLAPDISYEQYF. The CDR3 DNA is TGCGCCAGCAGCTTGGCCCCGGACATCTCCTACGAGCAGTACTTC. The full variable domain, rest sourced from reference TRBV5-1 and TRBJ2-7, is KAGVTQTPRYLIKTRGQQVTLSCSPISGHRSVSWYQQTPGQGLQFLFEYFSETQRNKGNFPGRFSGRQFSNSRSEMNVSTLELGDSALYLCASSLAPDISYEQYFGPGTRLTVT.

This chain links TRBV9 with TRBJ2-3, with TRBD2 matching over 11 bases. The CDR3 length is 17 residues. V trimming: 4 bases; J trimming: 1 base; junction bases outside the gene matches: 8. The germline gives CDR1 SGDLS, CDR2 YYNGEE. The CDR3 region is CASSKLAGAKGTDTQYF. The CDR3 DNA sequence: TGTGCCAGCAGCAAACTAGCGGGAGCGAAGGGCACAGATACGCAGTATTTT.

As regards this clone: Germline and junction disagree at one end, which may indicate a read error. The sample holds other DNA sequences that translate to the same CDR3. The rearrangement links TRBV27 to TRBJ2-7; possibly TRBD2 for D (6 bases). The CDR3 contains 15 residues. Germline lookup yields CDR1 MNHEY and CDR2 SMNVEV (reference sequence). In nucleotides, the CDR3 is TGCGCCAGCAGTCGGGGGAGTGAGGGACTCTACGAGCAGTACTTC. Protein sequence: CASSRGSEGLYEQYF.

This sequence joins TRBV6-1 and TRBJ2-1, with 10 positions matching TRBD1. Germline-derived CDR1 and CDR2 are MNHNS and SASEGT. The CDR3 loop spans 15 amino acids. V was pared by 3 bases and J by 7 bases, with 6 bases of the junction left unmatched. The CDR3 region has the DNA TGTGCCAGCAGTGACCTGGGGACAGGGGTGAATGAGCAGTTCTTC. It codes for CASSDLGTGVNEQFF.

This clone was found once. V is TRBV6-5 and J is TRBJ2-1, with 10 bases matching TRBD2. After removal of 5 bases from V and 4 bases from J, the junction contained 2 bases not matched to a gene. Germline CDR1 MNHEY, CDR2 SVGAGI. CDR3 length equals 14 residues. The chain's CDR3 is CASSKTSGYNEQFF. The CDR3 bases are TGTGCCAGCAGTAAGACTAGCGGGTACAATGAGCAGTTCTTC.

The chain joins TRBV6-1 to TRBJ1-3; the D is unclear. Germline lookup yields CDR1 MNHNS and CDR2 SASEGT. V was cut by 2 bases and J by 8 bases, with 16 bases left in between. The length of the CDR3 is 15 residues. For the CDR3, the DNA is TGTGCCAGCAGTGAATCCTTCGGTAACCGCTACACCATATATTTT. Amino acid sequence: CASSESFGNRYTIYF.